In its sample, the clone carrying this T cell receptor (beta chain) was seen a few times. The sample is drawn from a study of OX40 agonist ivuxolimab in advanced cancers. There are 15 residues in the CDR3. Unmatched junction bases numbered 3, after V lost 2 bases and J lost 3 bases. Germline assignment: CDR1 MDHEN and CDR2 SYDVKM. TCRdb keeps only in-frame clones here, not all; method: immunoSEQ multiplex PCR. The sample has tens of thousands of clones, about 85% seen once. The starting material was CD4+ or CD8+ T cells sorted from blood, obtained in a trial of the OX40 agonist ivuxolimab. This chain links TRBV28 with TRBJ2-7; the match to TRBD2 covers 11 bases. This receptor was taken from an adult with an advanced solid tumor such as melanoma, head and neck, liver or kidney cancer. CDR3 amino acids: CASSLLLAGDYEQYF. The CDR3 bases are TGTGCCAGCAGTTTACTACTAGCGGGGGACTACGAGCAGTACTTC.